This TCR beta chain was sequenced during a study of blood T cell repertoires in COVID-19. Assay used: immunoSEQ multiplex PCR; TCRdb lists only in-frame clones, some missing. In the table there are tens of thousands of clones, 80% to 90% of which are singletons. Sequencing was carried out using peripheral blood. The sequence was obtained from a man aged 50 or older with active COVID-19.

Here the CDR3 DNA reads TGCGCCAGCAGCCAAGAGACGGGTGAGCAGTTCTTC. This translates into CASSQETGEQFF. This chain links TRBV4-1 with TRBJ2-1; unclear D gene. Trimming removed 0 bases at V and 9 bases at J, with 6 bases between. The CDR3 length is 12 residues. Germline V gene lookup returns CDR1 MGHRA and CDR2 YSYEKL.